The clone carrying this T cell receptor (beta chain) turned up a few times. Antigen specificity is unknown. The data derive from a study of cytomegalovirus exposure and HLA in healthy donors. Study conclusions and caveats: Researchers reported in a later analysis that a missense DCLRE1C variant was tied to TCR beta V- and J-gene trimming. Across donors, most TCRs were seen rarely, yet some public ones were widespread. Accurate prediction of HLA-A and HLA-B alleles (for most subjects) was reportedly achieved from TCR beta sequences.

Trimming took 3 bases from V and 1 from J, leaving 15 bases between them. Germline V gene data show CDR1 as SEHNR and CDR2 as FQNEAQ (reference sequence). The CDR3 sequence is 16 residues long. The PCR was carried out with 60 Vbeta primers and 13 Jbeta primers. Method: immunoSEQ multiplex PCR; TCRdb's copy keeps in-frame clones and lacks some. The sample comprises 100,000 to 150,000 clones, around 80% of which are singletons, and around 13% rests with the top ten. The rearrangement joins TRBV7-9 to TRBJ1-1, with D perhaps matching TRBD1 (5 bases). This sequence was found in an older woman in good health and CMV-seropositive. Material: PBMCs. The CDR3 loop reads CASSFGSGPPNTEAFF. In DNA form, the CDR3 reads TGTGCCAGCAGCTTCGGTTCAGGGCCCCCGAACACTGAAGCTTTCTTT.